The 30 T cell receptor beta chains listed next were all sequenced from one sample in a study of T cell repertoires in cytomegalovirus infection. Each CDR3 protein gets one entry after TCRdb re-called the reads with MiXCR. The sample has about 770,000 distinct CDR3 sequences; 25% to 30% are singletons. For these TCRs, the target antigens are not known. Sequences were derived from cultured CD8+ T cells from PBMCs, sampled from culture after CMV antigen stimulation. These receptors all stem from a human donor in good health (CMV status not recorded). Some clones in this sample may be carry-over from other donors' samples.

The chain recombines TRBV19 with TRBJ1-5; TRBD1 agrees at 8 bases. The CDR3 extends over 16 amino acids. Losses at the gene ends were 5 bases for V and 3 bases for J; bases not matched to a gene: 9. The V gene's germline CDR1 is LNHDA and CDR2 SQIVND (reference sequence). CDR3 in amino acids: CASSLVTGAVNQPQHF. CDR3 DNA: TGTGCCAGTAGTTTGGTGACAGGGGCCGTCAATCAGCCCCAGCATTTT. The whole variable domain, filled in from reference TRBV19 and TRBJ1-5, reads DGGITQSPKYLFRKEGQNVTLSCEQNLNHDAMYWYRQDPGQGLRLIYYSQIVNDFQKGDIAEGYSVSREKKESFPLTVTSAQKNPTAFYLCASSLVTGAVNQPQHFGDGTRLSIL.

At least ten counts were recorded for this clonotype. V is TRBV7-2 and J is TRBJ2-7; no firm D call. There are 16 residues in the CDR3. Trimming took off 2 bases at V and 2 bases at J, with 16 bases between the two ends. Germline-derived CDR1 and CDR2 are SGHTA and FQGNSA. The CDR3 coding sequence is TGTGCCAGCAGCTTAAAAGTCACTCACAGTGCCTACGAGCAGTACTTC. Residues: CASSLKVTHSAYEQYF.

There are many counts of this clonotype. J is TRBJ2-3 and V is TRBV7-2; D remains unclear. From germline, CDR1 is SGHTA and CDR2 FQGNSA. V was trimmed by 5 bases and J by 8 bases, leaving 11 bases between them. The CDR3 runs to 12 residues. The chain's CDR3 is CASSPFSSTQYF. The CDR3 bases are TGTGCCAGCAGCCCCTTTAGTTCTACGCAGTATTTT.

This clonotype has only a few counts. This sequence joins TRBV15 and TRBJ2-1; TRBD1 is a possible D gene (6 bases). Germline CDR1 is LNHNV and CDR2 is YYDKDF (reference sequence). Trimming took 3 bases from V and 12 from J, leaving 18 bases between them. The CDR3 spans 14 residues. In DNA form, the CDR3 reads TGTGCCACCAGCAGCGGACAGTCCTCACGAGGGCAGTTCTTC. Translation gives CATSSGQSSRGQFF. The whole variable domain, remainder taken from reference TRBV15 and TRBJ2-1, is DAMVIQNPRYQVTQFGKPVTLSCSQTLNHNVMYWYQQKSSQAPKLLFHYYDKDFNNEADTPDNFQSRRPNTSFCFLDIRSPGLGDTAMYLCATSSGQSSRGQFFGPGTRLTVL.

This clonotype was detected only a few times. The rearrangement joins TRBV7-9 to TRBJ2-3, with a tentative D call TRBD1 (7 bases). CDR1 SEHNR and CDR2 FQNEAQ come from the germline V gene (reference sequence). V lost 2 bases to trimming and J lost 2 bases, with 26 bases between them. There are 20 residues in the CDR3. The DNA for the CDR3 is TGTGCCAGCAGCTTACCCCTCTGGGGGGACAGCGAGGTACCCACAGATACGCAGTATTTT. Translation: CASSLPLWGDSEVPTDTQYF. Filled out from reference TRBV7-9 and TRBJ2-3, the complete variable domain reads DTGVSQNPRHKITKRGQNVTFRCDPISEHNRLYWYRQTLGQGPEFLTYFQNEAQLEKSRLLSDRFSAERPKGSFSTLEIQRTEQGDSAMYLCASSLPLWGDSEVPTDTQYFGPGTRLTVL.

This clonotype was recorded once. The CDR3 coding sequence is TGTGCCAGCACCACTAGCGCCTACAATGAGCAGTTCTTC. It codes for CASTTSAYNEQFF. The chain carries TRBV7-6 and TRBJ2-1; 7 bases agree with TRBD2. This CDR3 has 13 residues. V shed 7 bases, J shed 2 bases, and the junction held 2 bases outside the gene matches. Germline values: CDR1 SGHVS, CDR2 FNYEAQ.

V and J are TRBV4-3 and TRBJ2-2; D ambiguous. The germline CDR1 and CDR2 sequences are LGHNA and YSLEER. Trimming took off 1 base at V and 5 bases at J, with 11 bases between the two ends. The CDR3 extends over 15 amino acids. CDR3 sequence (DNA): TGCGCCAGCAGCCAAGTTTTGGTGGTTACCGGGGAGCTGTTTTTT. This codes for CASSQVLVVTGELFF.

This clonotype was observed a few times. The rearrangement uses TRBV11-2 and TRBJ2-2; 11 positions match TRBD1. V was clipped by 5 bases and J by 1 base; unmatched bases: 9. Germline loops: CDR1 SGHAT, CDR2 FQNNGV. This CDR3 region has 18 residues. CDR3 in amino acids: CASSPSGQGARNTGELFF. For the CDR3, the DNA is TGTGCCAGCAGCCCCTCAGGACAGGGGGCACGGAACACCGGGGAGCTGTTTTTT.

This rearrangement joins TRBV5-4 to TRBJ1-2; D might be TRBD1 (6 bases). Looked up from germline, CDR1 is SGHNT and CDR2 is YYREEE (reference sequence). Trimming cost V 4 bases and J 3 bases, with 16 bases left between them. The CDR3 has 15 residues. CDR3 bases: TGTGCCAGCAGCCTGGGGACGGACAGCTACTATGGCTACACCTTC. Its translation: CASSLGTDSYYGYTF.

This rearrangement joins TRBV7-9 to TRBJ2-5; weak D call: TRBD1 (7 bases). From germline, CDR1 is SEHNR and CDR2 FQNEAQ (reference sequence). This CDR3 is built from 16 residues. The V gene lost 5 bases and the J gene lost 1 base, with 17 bases spanning the gap. The CDR3 is CASSPSWRGPQETQYF. CDR3 DNA: TGTGCCAGCAGCCCGAGTTGGAGGGGGCCCCAAGAGACCCAGTACTTC. The full variable domain, completed using reference TRBV7-9 and TRBJ2-5, is DTGVSQNPRHKITKRGQNVTFRCDPISEHNRLYWYRQTLGQGPEFLTYFQNEAQLEKSRLLSDRFSAERPKGSFSTLEIQRTEQGDSAMYLCASSPSWRGPQETQYFGPGTRLLVL.

This chain uses TRBV27 with TRBJ2-1, with 8 positions matching TRBD2. CDR3 length equals 17 residues. Trimming at V came to 0 bases and at J to 2 bases, leaving 6 bases not matched to a gene. CDR1 MNHEY and CDR2 SMNVEV come from the germline V gene (reference sequence). For the CDR3, the DNA is TGTGCCAGCAGTTTATCGGGGACGGGGGGGCCCTACAATGAGCAGTTCTTC. Protein product: CASSLSGTGGPYNEQFF.

The genes are TRBV7-9 and TRBJ2-5; 13 bases fit TRBD2. V was pared by 1 base and J by 0 bases, with 5 bases of the junction left unmatched. The CDR3 extends over 18 amino acids. CDR1 and CDR2 from the germline V gene are SEHNR and FQNEAQ (reference sequence). CDR3 sequence reads: CASSLVGLAGVNQETQYF. Written as DNA, the CDR3 is TGTGCCAGCAGCTTAGTAGGACTAGCGGGGGTGAACCAAGAGACCCAGTACTTC.

This chain uses TRBV10-1 with TRBJ2-3, with 11 bases identical to TRBD2. This CDR3 is 15 amino acids long. Germline assignment: CDR1 WNHNN and CDR2 SYGVQD (reference sequence). Germline trimming cut 4 bases from V and 5 bases from J; bases unmatched to any gene: 5. The CDR3 loop is CASSVSSGGLDTQYF. The CDR3 DNA reads as TGCGCCAGCAGTGTATCTAGCGGGGGGCTAGATACGCAGTATTTT.

This clonotype was seen ten or more times. The chain carries TRBV7-9 and TRBJ2-7, with D tentatively TRBD1 (6 bases). Germline CDR1 is SEHNR and CDR2 is FQNEAQ (reference sequence). CDR3 length: 13 residues. V shed 0 bases and J shed 5 bases, with 8 bases lying between them. The chain's CDR3 is CASSLARGDEQYF. CDR3 bases: TGTGCCAGCAGCTTAGCCAGGGGCGACGAGCAGTACTTC.

This clonotype occurred many times. V usage is TRBV7-2 and J usage is TRBJ2-1; 9 bases agree with TRBD1. The J segment lost 6 bases and the V segment lost 5 bases, leaving 8 bases of the junction unmatched. Germline V gene sequence: CDR1 SGHTA, CDR2 FQGNSA. The CDR3 has 15 residues. The CDR3 reads CASSRPGQGFNEQFF. As DNA, the CDR3 is TGTGCCAGCAGCAGACCGGGACAGGGCTTCAATGAGCAGTTCTTC.

This rearrangement joins TRBV7-9 to TRBJ1-4; unclear D gene. The germline V gene has CDR1 SEHNR and CDR2 FQNEAQ (reference sequence). The CDR3 loop spans 16 amino acids. V lost 5 bases to trimming and J lost 8 bases, with 21 bases between them. For the CDR3, the DNA is TGTGCCAGCAGCCCCCCACTGGACGTTTTAAGCGAAAAACTGTTTTTT. This sequence encodes CASSPPLDVLSEKLFF. The whole variable domain, filled in from reference TRBV7-9 and TRBJ1-4, reads DTGVSQNPRHKITKRGQNVTFRCDPISEHNRLYWYRQTLGQGPEFLTYFQNEAQLEKSRLLSDRFSAERPKGSFSTLEIQRTEQGDSAMYLCASSPPLDVLSEKLFFGSGTQLSVL.

This chain uses TRBV7-9 with TRBJ1-1; D is possibly TRBD1 (5 bases). CDR3 length: 14 amino acids. V was trimmed by 6 bases and J by 1 base, leaving 12 bases between them. Germline V CDR1 and CDR2: SEHNR, FQNEAQ (reference sequence). CDR3 bases: TGTGCCAGCAGTGGAGGGGTTCAGAACACTGAAGCTTTCTTT. Amino acids: CASSGGVQNTEAFF.

The chain recombines TRBV5-4 with TRBJ2-1; D gene uncertain. CDR1 is SGHNT, CDR2 YYREEE, per germline (reference sequence). V dropped 0 bases and J dropped 4 bases, with 14 bases sitting between them. The CDR3 is 16 residues long. The CDR3 sequence: CASSLGLPLVYNEQFF. The DNA for the CDR3 is TGTGCCAGCAGCTTGGGACTCCCACTCGTTTACAATGAGCAGTTCTTC.

This clonotype was observed a handful of times. This chain connects TRBV7-6 to TRBJ2-3; D possibly matches TRBD1 or TRBD2 (5 bases each). V was cut by 5 bases and J by 3 bases, with 30 bases left in between. Germline values: CDR1 SGHVS, CDR2 FNYEAQ. The CDR3 consists of 20 residues. Here the CDR3 reads CASSHRGSVVGTVRTDTQYF. Written as DNA, the CDR3 is TGTGCCAGCAGCCACCGGGGCTCTGTGGTCGGGACGGTAAGGACAGATACGCAGTATTTT.

The chain uses TRBV6-5 and TRBJ1-2; perhaps TRBD1 as D (5 bases). V dropped 2 bases and J dropped 5 bases, with 15 bases sitting between them. The germline V gene encodes CDR1 MNHEY and CDR2 SVGAGI. The CDR3 extends over 15 amino acids. CDR3 DNA: TGTGCCAGCAGTTACGGGGGGGGAGGGAGTTATGGCTACACCTTC. Protein product: CASSYGGGGSYGYTF.

This clonotype was seen ten or more times. CDR3 amino acids: CASSLARGRGNTEAFF. CDR3 DNA sequence: TGTGCCAGCAGCTTAGCCAGGGGGCGTGGAAACACTGAAGCTTTCTTT. The chain carries TRBV11-1 and TRBJ1-1, with 8 nucleotides matching TRBD1. Trimming removed 0 bases from V and 2 bases from J; junction bases left unmatched: 5. This CDR3 is built from 16 residues. Germline V gene lookup returns CDR1 SGHAT and CDR2 FQDESV (reference sequence). Based on the CDR3 plus reference TRBV11-1 and TRBJ1-1, the full variable domain is EAEVAQSPRYKITEKSQAVAFWCDPISGHATLYWYRQILGQGPELLVQFQDESVVDDSQLPKDRFSAERLKGVDSTLKIQPAELGDSAMYLCASSLARGRGNTEAFFGQGTRLTVV.

This clonotype was detected only once. The chain couples TRBV19 to TRBJ2-1; TRBD2 is a possible D gene (5 bases). V was trimmed by 6 bases and J by 5 bases, leaving 8 bases between them. The CDR3 has 12 amino acids. Looked up from germline, CDR1 is LNHDA and CDR2 is SQIVND (reference sequence). CDR3 sequence: CASRSGNNEQFF. CDR3 nucleotides: TGTGCCAGTAGGTCGGGGAACAATGAGCAGTTCTTC.

This clonotype was seen a single time. The chain recombines TRBV7-6 with TRBJ2-5; possibly TRBD1 for D (6 bases). V shed 5 bases and J shed 5 bases, with 15 bases lying between them. Per the germline V gene, CDR1 is SGHVS and CDR2 is FNYEAQ. The CDR3 loop spans 14 amino acids. CDR3 loop: CASSPPIRGETQYF. The CDR3 DNA is TGTGCCAGCAGCCCCCCGATCAGGGGCGAGACCCAGTACTTC.

Many counts were recorded for this clonotype. At one end the junction does not follow the germline gene, possibly because of a read error. V and J are TRBV7-7 and TRBJ2-1, with a weak D call TRBD2 (6 bases). The CDR3 runs to 15 residues. Germline CDR1 is SSHAT and CDR2 is FNYEAQ (reference sequence). CDR3 nucleotides: TGTGCTAGCAGCTTAGGAGGGGTGGGGCGGAATGAGCAGTTCTTC. Its translation: CASSLGGVGRNEQFF. Based on the CDR3 plus reference TRBV7-7 and TRBJ2-1, the full variable domain is GAGVSQSPRYKVTKRGQDVTLRCDPISSHATLYWYQQALGQGPEFLTYFNYEAQPDKSGLPSDRFSAERPEGSISTLTIQRTEQRDSAMYRCASSLGGVGRNEQFFGPGTRLTVL.

The chain joins TRBV7-3 to TRBJ2-5, with D possibly TRBD2 on 5 matching bases. Germline CDR1 is SGHTA and CDR2 is FQGTGA. CDR3 length: 17 residues. V lost 1 base to trimming and J lost 1 base, with 16 bases between them. The chain's CDR3 is CASSLITSGPTQETQYF. DNA for the CDR3: TGTGCCAGCAGCTTAATCACCAGCGGCCCAACCCAAGAGACCCAGTACTTC.

The table lists this clonotype with a few counts. The gene calls are TRBV5-6 and TRBJ2-3; 7 bases are a match to TRBD2. CDR3 length: 14 amino acids. Trimming cost V 2 bases and J 3 bases; bases outside gene matches: 3. Per the germline V gene, CDR1 is SGHDT and CDR2 is YYEEEE. CDR3: CASSFRLATDTQYF. DNA for the CDR3: TGTGCCAGCAGCTTCCGACTAGCAACAGATACGCAGTATTTT.

This clonotype occurred many times. The CDR3 nucleotides read TGTGCCAGCACCTTGGGGACTAGCGGGTACGAGCAGTACTTC. Its translation is CASTLGTSGYEQYF. This chain uses TRBV7-9 with TRBJ2-7; 12 nucleotides match TRBD2. From germline, CDR1 is SEHNR and CDR2 FQNEAQ (reference sequence). With 7 bases clipped from V and 4 bases from J, the junction kept 5 bases outside the gene matches. This CDR3 region has 14 residues.

This clonotype was recorded many times. The rearrangement links TRBV7-2 to TRBJ2-2; 7 nucleotides align to TRBD1. The CDR3 is 16 residues long. CDR1 and CDR2 (germline): SGHTA, FQGNSA. Germline trimming cut 0 bases from V and 5 bases from J; bases unmatched to any gene: 6. The CDR3 DNA sequence: TGTGCCAGCAGCTTAGCGGCACAGGGGTGGACCGGGGAGCTGTTTTTT. Its translation: CASSLAAQGWTGELFF.

There are a few counts of this clonotype. The gene calls are TRBV6-8 and TRBJ2-5; D gene uncertain. This CDR3 has 11 amino acids. CDR1 and CDR2 (germline): MNHGY, SAAAGT. Trimming cost V 10 bases and J 7 bases, with 13 bases left between them. In DNA form, the CDR3 reads TGTGCCACTTTAGGGTCGGGGACCCAGTACTTC. This gives the protein CATLGSGTQYF.

The gene calls are TRBV20-1 and TRBJ2-5; TRBD2 agrees at 14 bases. Trimming removed 5 bases from V and 2 bases from J; junction bases left unmatched: 4. The germline CDR1 and CDR2 sequences are DFQATT and SNEGSKA (reference sequence). The CDR3 has 15 residues. CDR3 nucleotides: TGCAGTGCTCGCGGGACTAGCGGGAGTCAAGAGACCCAGTACTTC. Translated, it gives CSARGTSGSQETQYF.